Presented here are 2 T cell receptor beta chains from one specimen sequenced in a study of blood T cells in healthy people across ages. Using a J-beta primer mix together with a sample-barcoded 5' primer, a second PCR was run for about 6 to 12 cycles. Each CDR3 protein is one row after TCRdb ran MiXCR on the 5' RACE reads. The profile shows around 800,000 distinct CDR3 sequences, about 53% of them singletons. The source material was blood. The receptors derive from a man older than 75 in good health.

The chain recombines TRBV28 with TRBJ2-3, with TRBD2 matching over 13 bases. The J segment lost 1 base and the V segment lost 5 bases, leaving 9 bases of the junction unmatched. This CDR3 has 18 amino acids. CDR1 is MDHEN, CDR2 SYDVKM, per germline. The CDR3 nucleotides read TGTGCCAGCAGTCCTCACGGACTAGCGGGAGCCGGCACAGATACGCAGTATTTT. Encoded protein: CASSPHGLAGAGTDTQYF.

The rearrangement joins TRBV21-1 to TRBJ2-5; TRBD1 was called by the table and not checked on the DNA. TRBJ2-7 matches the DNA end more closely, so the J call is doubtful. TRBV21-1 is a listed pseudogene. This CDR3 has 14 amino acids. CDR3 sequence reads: CASSQQGHLYEQYF. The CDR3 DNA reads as TGTGCCAGCAGCCAACAGGGTCACCTCTACGAGCAGTACTTC.